Described below is a single T cell receptor beta chain sequence and its context. Its antigen is not identified. The data were obtained in a study of shared clonotypes between healthy human individuals. Method: immunoSEQ multiplex PCR; TCRdb's copy keeps in-frame clones and lacks some. The table includes about 490,000 clones, about 82% detected once. V was trimmed by 4 bases and J by 2 bases, leaving 3 bases between them. Germline loops: CDR1 LNHDA, CDR2 SQIVND (reference sequence). This CDR3 has 11 amino acids. Study-level findings and limits: The study sampled only blood, and tissue repertoires likely differ. Represented genetic and exposure-history diversity was restricted by having few donors. Sequencing depth was expected to influence donor clonotype sharing.

V is TRBV19 and J is TRBJ2-7; D is uncertain. The sample consisted of PBMCs. This receptor was identified in a woman in her thirties or forties in good health. Some clones in this sample may be carry-over from other donors' samples. DNA for the CDR3: TGTGCCAGTAGTAATACCTACGAGCAGTACTTC. Translated: CASSNTYEQYF.